This TCR beta chain emerged from a study of Ad26.COV2.S vaccination and SARS-CoV-2 variants. Treatment: some 19 received Ad26.COV2.S at low or high dose, single or two shots; about 5 received placebo; per-sample allocation not given. It was on day 63 after the first vaccine or placebo injection that samples were taken. Assay: immunoSEQ multiplex PCR; the TCRdb copy retains only in-frame clones and omits some. The sample carries about 680,000 clones, more than 70% recorded once. The germline V gene encodes CDR1 SGHTA and CDR2 FQGNSA. The V segment lost 5 bases and the J segment 7 bases; nucleotides outside the gene matches: 8. This CDR3 spans 14 amino acids.

The sequencing here drew on peripheral blood, taken in a trial of Ad26.COV2.S vaccine versus placebo. This TCR came from a person aged 18-65 years who received the Ad26.COV2.S COVID-19 vaccine or a placebo. The V gene is TRBV7-2, the J gene TRBJ2-1; the match to TRBD2 covers 7 bases. CDR3 DNA: TGTGCCAGCAGCACCCCGACTAGCTGGAATGAGCAGTTCTTC. Residues: CASSTPTSWNEQFF.